The 6 T cell receptor beta chains below all came from one sample that was sequenced in a study of cytomegalovirus exposure and HLA in healthy donors (dated by TCRdb to about 2017). The method behind the library was the immunoSEQ multiplex PCR assay. A mixture of 60 forward primers for TCR Vbeta segments and 13 reverse primers for TCR Jbeta segments was used in the multiplex PCR. TCRdb took over this immuneACCESS table, retaining in-frame rearrangements with V and J assigned. Such tables are incomplete; in checked studies, under half of the missing clones stem from an unresolved V gene, and the remainder is unexplained. This sample holds approximately 170,000 clones; 74% were observed only once. Clones ranked in the top ten supply less than 4% of the sample. Material: PBMCs. Receptors originate from a woman in her thirties in good health and CMV-seropositive.

This chain connects TRBV4-1 to TRBJ2-7, with D perhaps TRBD1 (5 bases). Deletions cut 3 bases from V and 3 bases from J, with 15 bases between. This CDR3 is built from 15 residues. CDR1 is MGHRA, CDR2 YSYEKL, per germline. The CDR3 sequence is CASSQGQDTYYEQYF. The DNA of the CDR3 is TGCGCCAGCAGCCAGGGTCAGGACACTTACTACGAGCAGTACTTC.

V usage is TRBV2 and J usage is TRBJ2-6, with D hard to call. The CDR3 is 16 residues long. Germline assignment: CDR1 SNHLY and CDR2 FYNNEI. With 7 bases removed from V and 0 bases from J, the gap between germline ends came to 13 bases. The CDR3, as DNA: TGTGCCAGCACCAACAGTAGAAACTCTGGGGCCAACGTCCTGACTTTC. Its protein product is CASTNSRNSGANVLTF.

This rearrangement joins TRBV5-5 to TRBJ2-2, with D maybe TRBD1 (6 bases). Germline values: CDR1 SGHKS, CDR2 YYEKEE (reference sequence). Trimming cost V 6 bases and J 2 bases, with 17 bases left between them. The CDR3 runs 16 residues. The chain's CDR3 is CASTITGTRNTGELFF. CDR3 coding DNA: TGTGCCAGCACCATAACCGGGACACGCAACACCGGGGAGCTGTTTTTT.

The CDR3 DNA follows: TGTGCCAGCAGGGCAGGGACAGCAGAGACCCAGTACTTC. This codes for CASRAGTAETQYF. The chain employs TRBV5-4 and TRBJ2-5; 7 bases map to TRBD1. The CDR3 spans 13 residues. Germline CDR1 and CDR2: SGHNT and YYREEE (reference sequence). V was clipped by 5 bases and J by 4 bases; unmatched bases: 5. Using reference TRBV5-4 and TRBJ2-5 for the parts outside the CDR3, the full variable domain is ETGVTQSPTHLIKTRGQQVTLRCSSQSGHNTVSWYQQALGQGPQFIFQYYREEENGRGNFPPRFSGLQFPNYSSELNVNALELDDSALYLCASRAGTAETQYFGPGTRLLVL.

The chain uses TRBV2 and TRBJ1-1; no definite D call. This CDR3 is built from 13 residues. V was shortened by 3 bases and J by 3 bases, with 8 bases between the two germline ends. CDR1 SNHLY and CDR2 FYNNEI come from the germline V gene. The DNA of the CDR3 is TGTGCCAGCAGTGATGAAAGAGACACTGAAGCTTTCTTT. The encoded protein is CASSDERDTEAFF.

This chain connects TRBV28 to TRBJ2-2, with a tentative D call TRBD1 (6 bases). Between the trimmed V and J ends, which lost 3 bases and 1 base, there was a span of 9 bases. This CDR3 spans 15 amino acids. Germline V gene data show CDR1 as MDHEN and CDR2 as SYDVKM. The CDR3 reads CASSFFRGNTGELFF. CDR3 coding DNA: TGTGCCAGCAGTTTCTTCAGGGGGAACACCGGGGAGCTGTTTTTT. Complete variable domain (other parts from reference TRBV28 and TRBJ2-2): DVKVTQSSRYLVKRTGEKVFLECVQDMDHENMFWYRQDPGLGLRLIYFSYDVKMKEKGDIPEGYSVSREKKERFSLILESASTNQTSMYLCASSFFRGNTGELFFGEGSRLTVL.